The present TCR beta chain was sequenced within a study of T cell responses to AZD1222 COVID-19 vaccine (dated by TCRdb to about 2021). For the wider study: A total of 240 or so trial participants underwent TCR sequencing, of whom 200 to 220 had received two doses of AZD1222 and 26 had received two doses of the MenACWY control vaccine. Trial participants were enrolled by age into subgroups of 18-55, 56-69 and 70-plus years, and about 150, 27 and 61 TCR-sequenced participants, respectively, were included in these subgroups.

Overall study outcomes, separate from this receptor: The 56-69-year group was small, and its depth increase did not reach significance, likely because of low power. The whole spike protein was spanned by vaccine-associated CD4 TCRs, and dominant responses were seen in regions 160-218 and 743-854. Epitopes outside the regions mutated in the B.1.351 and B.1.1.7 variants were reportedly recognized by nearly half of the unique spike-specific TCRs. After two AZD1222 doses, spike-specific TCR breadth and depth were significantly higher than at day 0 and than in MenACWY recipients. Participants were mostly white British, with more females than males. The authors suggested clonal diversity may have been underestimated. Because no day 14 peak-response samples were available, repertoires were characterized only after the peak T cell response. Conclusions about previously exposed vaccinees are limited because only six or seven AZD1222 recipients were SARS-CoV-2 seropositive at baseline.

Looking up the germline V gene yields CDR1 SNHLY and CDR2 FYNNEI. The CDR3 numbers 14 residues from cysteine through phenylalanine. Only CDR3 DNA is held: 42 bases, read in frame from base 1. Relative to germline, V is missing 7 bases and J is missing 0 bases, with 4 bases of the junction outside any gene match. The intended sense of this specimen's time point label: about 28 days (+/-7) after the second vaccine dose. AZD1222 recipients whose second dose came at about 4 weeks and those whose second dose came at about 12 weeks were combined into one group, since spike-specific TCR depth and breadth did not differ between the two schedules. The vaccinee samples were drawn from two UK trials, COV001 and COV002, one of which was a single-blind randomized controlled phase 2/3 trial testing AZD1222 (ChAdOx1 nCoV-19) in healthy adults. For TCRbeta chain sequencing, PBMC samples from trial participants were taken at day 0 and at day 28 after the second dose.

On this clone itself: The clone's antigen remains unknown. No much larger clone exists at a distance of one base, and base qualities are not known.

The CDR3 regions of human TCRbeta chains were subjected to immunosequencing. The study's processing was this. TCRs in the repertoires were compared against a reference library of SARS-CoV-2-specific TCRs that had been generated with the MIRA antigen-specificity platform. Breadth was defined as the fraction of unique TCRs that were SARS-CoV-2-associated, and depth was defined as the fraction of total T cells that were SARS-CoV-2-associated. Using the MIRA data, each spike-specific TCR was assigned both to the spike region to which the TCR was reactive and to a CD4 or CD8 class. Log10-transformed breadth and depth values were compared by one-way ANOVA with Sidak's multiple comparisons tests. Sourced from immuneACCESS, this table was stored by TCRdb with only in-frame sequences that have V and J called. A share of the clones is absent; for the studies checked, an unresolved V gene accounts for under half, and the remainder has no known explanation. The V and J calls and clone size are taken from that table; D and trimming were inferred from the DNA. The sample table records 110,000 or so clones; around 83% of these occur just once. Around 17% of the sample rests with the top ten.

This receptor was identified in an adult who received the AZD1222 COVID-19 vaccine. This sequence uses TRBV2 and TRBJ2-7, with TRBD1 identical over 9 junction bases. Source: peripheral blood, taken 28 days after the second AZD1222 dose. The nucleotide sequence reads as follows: TGTGCCAGCACAGCGGGACAGGGCTCCTACGAGCAGTACTTC. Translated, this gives CASTAGQGSYEQYF.